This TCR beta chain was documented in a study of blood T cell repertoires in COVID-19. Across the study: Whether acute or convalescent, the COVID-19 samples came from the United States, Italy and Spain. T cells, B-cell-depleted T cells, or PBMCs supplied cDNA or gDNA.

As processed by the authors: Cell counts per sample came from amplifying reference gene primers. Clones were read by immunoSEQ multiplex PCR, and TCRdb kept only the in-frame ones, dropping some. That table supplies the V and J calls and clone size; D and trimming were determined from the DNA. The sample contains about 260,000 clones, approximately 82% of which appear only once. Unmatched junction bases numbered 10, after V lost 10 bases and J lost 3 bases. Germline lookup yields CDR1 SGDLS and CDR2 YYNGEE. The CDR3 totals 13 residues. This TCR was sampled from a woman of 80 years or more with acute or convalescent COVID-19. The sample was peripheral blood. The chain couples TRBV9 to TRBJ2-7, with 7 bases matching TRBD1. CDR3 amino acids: CASSRDSNYEQYF. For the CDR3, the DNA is TGTGCCTCCAGTCGGGACAGCAACTACGAGCAGTACTTC.